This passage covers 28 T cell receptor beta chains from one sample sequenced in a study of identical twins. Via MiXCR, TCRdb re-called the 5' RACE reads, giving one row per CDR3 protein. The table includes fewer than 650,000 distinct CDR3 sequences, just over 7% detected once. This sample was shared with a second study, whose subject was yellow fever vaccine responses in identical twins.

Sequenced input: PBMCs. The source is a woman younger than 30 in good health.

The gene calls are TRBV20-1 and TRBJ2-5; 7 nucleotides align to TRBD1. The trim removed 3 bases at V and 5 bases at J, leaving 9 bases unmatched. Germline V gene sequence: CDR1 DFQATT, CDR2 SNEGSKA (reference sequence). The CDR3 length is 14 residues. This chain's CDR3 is CSARGDRPAETQYF. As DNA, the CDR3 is TGCAGTGCTAGGGGGGACAGACCCGCGGAGACCCAGTACTTC.

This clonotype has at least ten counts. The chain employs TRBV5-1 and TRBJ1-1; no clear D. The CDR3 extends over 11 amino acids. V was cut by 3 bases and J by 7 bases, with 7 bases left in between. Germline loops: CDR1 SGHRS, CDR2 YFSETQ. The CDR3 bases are TGCGCCAGCAGCTCTCGAAGTGAAGCTTTCTTT. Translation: CASSSRSEAFF.

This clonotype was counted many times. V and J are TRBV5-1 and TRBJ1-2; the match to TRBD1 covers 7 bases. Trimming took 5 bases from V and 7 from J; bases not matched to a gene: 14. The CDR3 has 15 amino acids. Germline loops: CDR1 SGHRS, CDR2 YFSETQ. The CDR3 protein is CASRDGQAIEGGYTF. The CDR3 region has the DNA TGCGCCAGCAGAGACGGACAGGCTATAGAGGGTGGCTACACCTTC.

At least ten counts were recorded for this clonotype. For the CDR3, the DNA is TGCGCCAGCAGCGGGGGAGTCCAAACAGGGACCCAGTACTTC. It translates to CASSGGVQTGTQYF. The chain has TRBV5-1 and TRBJ2-5; D assignment may be TRBD1 or TRBD2 (5 bases each). Germline CDR1 and CDR2: SGHRS and YFSETQ. Trimming removed 4 bases from V and 7 bases from J, with 17 bases in between. This CDR3 spans 14 amino acids.

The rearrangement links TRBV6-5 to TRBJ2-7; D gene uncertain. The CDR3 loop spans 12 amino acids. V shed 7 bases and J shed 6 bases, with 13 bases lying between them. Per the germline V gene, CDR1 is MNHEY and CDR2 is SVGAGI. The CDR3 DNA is TGTGCCAGCAAAAGTAGTGTAGGCGAGCAGTACTTC. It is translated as CASKSSVGEQYF.

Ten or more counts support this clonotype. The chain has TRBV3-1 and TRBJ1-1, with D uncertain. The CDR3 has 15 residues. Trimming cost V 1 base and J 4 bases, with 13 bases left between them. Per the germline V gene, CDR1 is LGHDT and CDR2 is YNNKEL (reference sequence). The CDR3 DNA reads TGTGCCAGCAGCCAAGGCTCCTATGGCCGCACTGAAGCTTTCTTT. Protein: CASSQGSYGRTEAFF.

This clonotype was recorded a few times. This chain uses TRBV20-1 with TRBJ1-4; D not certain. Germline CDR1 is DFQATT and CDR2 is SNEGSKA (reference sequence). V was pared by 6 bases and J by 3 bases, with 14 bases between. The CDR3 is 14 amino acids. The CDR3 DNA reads TGCAGTGCCCGATCTAGGGCTGCTAATGAAAAACTGTTTTTT. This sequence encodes CSARSRAANEKLFF.

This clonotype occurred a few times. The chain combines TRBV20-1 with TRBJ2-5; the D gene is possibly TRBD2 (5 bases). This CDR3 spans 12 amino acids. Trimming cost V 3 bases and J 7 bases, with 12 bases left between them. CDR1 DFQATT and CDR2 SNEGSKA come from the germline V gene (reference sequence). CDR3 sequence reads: CSARRSGGTQYF. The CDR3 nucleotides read TGCAGTGCTAGGCGGTCCGGAGGGACCCAGTACTTC.

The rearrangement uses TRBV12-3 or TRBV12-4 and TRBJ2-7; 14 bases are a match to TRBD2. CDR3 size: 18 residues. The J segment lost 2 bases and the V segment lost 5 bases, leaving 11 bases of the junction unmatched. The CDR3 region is CASSPSGLAGVPPYEQYF. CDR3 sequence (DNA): TGTGCCAGCAGTCCTTCGGGACTAGCGGGAGTACCCCCCTACGAGCAGTACTTC.

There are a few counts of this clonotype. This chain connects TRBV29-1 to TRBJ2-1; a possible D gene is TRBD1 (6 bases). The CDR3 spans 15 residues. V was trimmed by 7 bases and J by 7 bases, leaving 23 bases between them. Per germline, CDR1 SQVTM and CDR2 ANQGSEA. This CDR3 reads CSANPGVPGINEQFF. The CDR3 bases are TGCAGCGCTAACCCAGGGGTTCCGGGTATTAATGAGCAGTTCTTC.

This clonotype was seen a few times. CDR3 amino acids: CSARAYSEAFF. DNA for the CDR3: TGCAGTGCTAGAGCCTACTCAGAAGCTTTCTTT. This chain uses TRBV20-1 with TRBJ1-1; D gene uncertain. CDR1 and CDR2 from the germline V gene are DFQATT and SNEGSKA (reference sequence). The CDR3 runs to 11 residues. With 1 base removed from V and 8 bases from J, the gap between germline ends came to 8 bases.

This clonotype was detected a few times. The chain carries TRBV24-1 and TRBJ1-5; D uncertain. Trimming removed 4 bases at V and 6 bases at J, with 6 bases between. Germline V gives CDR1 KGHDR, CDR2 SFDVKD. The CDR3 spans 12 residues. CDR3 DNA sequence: TGTGCCACCAGTGAGGGAACTCAGCCCCAGCATTTT. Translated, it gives CATSEGTQPQHF.

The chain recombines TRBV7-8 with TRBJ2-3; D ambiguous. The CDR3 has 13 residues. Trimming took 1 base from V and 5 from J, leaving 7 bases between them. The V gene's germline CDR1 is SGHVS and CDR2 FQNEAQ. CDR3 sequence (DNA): TGTGCCAGCAGCTTAGTGGTAGGAGATACGCAGTATTTT. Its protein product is CASSLVVGDTQYF.

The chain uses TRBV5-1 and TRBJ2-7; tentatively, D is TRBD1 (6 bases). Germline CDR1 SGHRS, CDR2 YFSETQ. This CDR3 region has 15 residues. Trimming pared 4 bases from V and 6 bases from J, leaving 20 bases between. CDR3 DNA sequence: TGCGCCAGCAGCCCTAGTTGGCAGGGGCGACGCGAGCAGTACTTC. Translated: CASSPSWQGRREQYF. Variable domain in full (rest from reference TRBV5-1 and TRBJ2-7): KAGVTQTPRYLIKTRGQQVTLSCSPISGHRSVSWYQQTPGQGLQFLFEYFSETQRNKGNFPGRFSGRQFSNSRSEMNVSTLELGDSALYLCASSPSWQGRREQYFGPGTRLTVT.

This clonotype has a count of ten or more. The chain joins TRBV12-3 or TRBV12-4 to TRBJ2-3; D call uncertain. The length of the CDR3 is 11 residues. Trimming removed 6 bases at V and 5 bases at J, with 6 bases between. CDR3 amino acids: CASSSGDTQYF. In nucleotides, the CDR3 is TGTGCCAGCAGCTCAGGAGATACGCAGTATTTT.

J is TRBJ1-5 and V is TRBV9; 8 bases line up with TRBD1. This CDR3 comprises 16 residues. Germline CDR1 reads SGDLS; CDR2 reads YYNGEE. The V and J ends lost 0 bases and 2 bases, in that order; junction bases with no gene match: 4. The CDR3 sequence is CASSVGQGSGNQPQHF. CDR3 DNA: TGTGCCAGCAGCGTAGGACAGGGGTCTGGCAATCAGCCCCAGCATTTT.

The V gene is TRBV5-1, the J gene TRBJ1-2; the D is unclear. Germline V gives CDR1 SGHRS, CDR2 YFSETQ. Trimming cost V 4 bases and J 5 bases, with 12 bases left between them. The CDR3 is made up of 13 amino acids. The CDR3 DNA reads TGCGCCAGCAGCCTGACCCTCTCTTATGGCTACACCTTC. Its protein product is CASSLTLSYGYTF.

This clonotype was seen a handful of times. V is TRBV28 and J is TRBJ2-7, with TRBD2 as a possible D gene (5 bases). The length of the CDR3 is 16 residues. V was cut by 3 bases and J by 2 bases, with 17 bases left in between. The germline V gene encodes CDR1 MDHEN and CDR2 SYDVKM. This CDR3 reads CASSFLRSGRAYEQYF. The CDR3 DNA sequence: TGTGCCAGCAGTTTTCTTCGAAGCGGAAGGGCCTACGAGCAGTACTTC.

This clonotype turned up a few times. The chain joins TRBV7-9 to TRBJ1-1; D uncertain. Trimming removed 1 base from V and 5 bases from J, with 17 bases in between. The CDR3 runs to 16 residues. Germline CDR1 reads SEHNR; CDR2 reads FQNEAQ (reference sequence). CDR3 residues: CASSLDGLGPRTEAFF. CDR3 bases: TGTGCCAGCAGCTTAGACGGTCTCGGACCAAGGACTGAAGCTTTCTTT.

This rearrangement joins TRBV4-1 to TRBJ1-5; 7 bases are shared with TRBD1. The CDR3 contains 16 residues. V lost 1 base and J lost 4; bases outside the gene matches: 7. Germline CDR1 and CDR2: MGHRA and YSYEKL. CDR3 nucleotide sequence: TGCGCCAGCAGCCAAGGGGGCAGGGGGAATAATCAGCCCCAGCATTTT. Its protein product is CASSQGGRGNNQPQHF.

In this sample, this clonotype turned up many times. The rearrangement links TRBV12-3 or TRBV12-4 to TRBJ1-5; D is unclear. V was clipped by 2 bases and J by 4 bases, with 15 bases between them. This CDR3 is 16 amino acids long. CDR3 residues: CASSLSQRRANQPQHF. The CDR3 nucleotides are TGTGCCAGCAGTTTATCCCAAAGGAGAGCAAATCAGCCCCAGCATTTT.

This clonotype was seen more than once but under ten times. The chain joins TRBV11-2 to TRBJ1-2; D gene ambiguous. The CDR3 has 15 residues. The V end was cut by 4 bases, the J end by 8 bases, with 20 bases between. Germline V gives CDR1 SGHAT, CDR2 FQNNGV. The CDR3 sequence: CASSSPRSVSRGYTF. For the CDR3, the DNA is TGTGCCAGCAGCTCCCCCCGAAGTGTGTCTAGGGGCTACACCTTC.

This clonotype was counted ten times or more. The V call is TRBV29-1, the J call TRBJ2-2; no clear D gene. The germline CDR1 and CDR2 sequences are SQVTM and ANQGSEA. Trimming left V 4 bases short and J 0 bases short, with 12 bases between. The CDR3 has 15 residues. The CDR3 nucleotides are TGCAGCGTTGGTCAGGTTCTGGCGAACACCGGGGAGCTGTTTTTT. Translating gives CSVGQVLANTGELFF.

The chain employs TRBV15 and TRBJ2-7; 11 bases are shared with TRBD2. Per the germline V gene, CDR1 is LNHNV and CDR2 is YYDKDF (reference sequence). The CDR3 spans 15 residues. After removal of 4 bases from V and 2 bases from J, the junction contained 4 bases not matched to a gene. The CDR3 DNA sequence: TGTGCCACCAGCATTCGACTAGCGGGAACCTACGAGCAGTACTTC. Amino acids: CATSIRLAGTYEQYF.

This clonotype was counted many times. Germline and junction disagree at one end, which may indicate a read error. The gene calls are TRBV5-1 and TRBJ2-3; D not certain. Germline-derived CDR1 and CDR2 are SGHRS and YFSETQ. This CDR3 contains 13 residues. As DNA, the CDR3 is TGTGCCAGCAGTTTACTGAGCACAGATACGCAGTATTTT. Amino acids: CASSLLSTDTQYF. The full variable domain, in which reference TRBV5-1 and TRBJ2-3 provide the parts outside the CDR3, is KAGVTQTPRYLIKTRGQQVTLSCSPISGHRSVSWYQQTPGQGLQFLFEYFSETQRNKGNFPGRFSGRQFSNSRSEMNVSTLELGDSALYLCASSLLSTDTQYFGPGTRLTVL.

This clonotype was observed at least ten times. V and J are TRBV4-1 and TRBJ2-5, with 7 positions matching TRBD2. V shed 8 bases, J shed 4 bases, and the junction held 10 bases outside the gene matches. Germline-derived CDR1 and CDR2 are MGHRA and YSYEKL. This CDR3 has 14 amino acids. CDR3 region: CASRMGEGGETQYF. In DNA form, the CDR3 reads TGCGCCAGCCGAATGGGGGAGGGAGGAGAGACCCAGTACTTC.

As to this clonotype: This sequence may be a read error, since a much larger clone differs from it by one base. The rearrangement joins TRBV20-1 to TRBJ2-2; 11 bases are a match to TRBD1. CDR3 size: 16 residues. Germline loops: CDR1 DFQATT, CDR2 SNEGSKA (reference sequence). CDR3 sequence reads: CCARPVGQGASWELFF. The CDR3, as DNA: TGCTGTGCTAGACCCGTTGGACAGGGGGCGTCTTGGGAGCTGTTTTTT.

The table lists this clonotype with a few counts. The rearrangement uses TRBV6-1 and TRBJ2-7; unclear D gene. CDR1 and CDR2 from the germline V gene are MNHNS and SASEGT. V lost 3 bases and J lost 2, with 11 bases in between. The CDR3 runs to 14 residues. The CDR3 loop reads CASSDYASTYEQYF. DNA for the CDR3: TGTGCCAGCAGTGATTATGCATCGACCTACGAGCAGTACTTC.